This T cell receptor (beta chain) was recovered during a study of T cell responses to AZD1222 COVID-19 vaccine. Whole-study context: Some second doses came at about 4 weeks and others at about 12 weeks; these were pooled.

Study-level findings and limits: Repertoires were obtained only post-peak T cell response. Most donors were white British and more were female, and clonal diversity was possibly underestimated. Seropositivity was recorded at baseline in only a handful of AZD1222 recipients.

With respect to this clone: Its antigen is unidentified.

From germline, CDR1 is SNHLY and CDR2 FYNNEI. V lost 7 bases and J 0 bases, leaving 16 bases between the germline ends. The CDR3 spans 15 residues. Libraries were prepared by immunoSEQ multiplex PCR; TCRdb keeps only in-frame clonotypes and omits some of them. The sample contains 100,000 to 150,000 clones, around 90% of which appear only once. The genes are TRBV2 and TRBJ2-7, with D possibly called TRBD1 or TRBD2 (5 bases each). The specimen comprised peripheral blood, sampled on day 0 of AZD1222 vaccination. The receptor was isolated from an adult in good health. The CDR3 is CASKFRDQSSYEQYF. CDR3 coding DNA: TGTGCCAGCAAATTTCGGGACCAGAGCTCCTACGAGCAGTACTTC.